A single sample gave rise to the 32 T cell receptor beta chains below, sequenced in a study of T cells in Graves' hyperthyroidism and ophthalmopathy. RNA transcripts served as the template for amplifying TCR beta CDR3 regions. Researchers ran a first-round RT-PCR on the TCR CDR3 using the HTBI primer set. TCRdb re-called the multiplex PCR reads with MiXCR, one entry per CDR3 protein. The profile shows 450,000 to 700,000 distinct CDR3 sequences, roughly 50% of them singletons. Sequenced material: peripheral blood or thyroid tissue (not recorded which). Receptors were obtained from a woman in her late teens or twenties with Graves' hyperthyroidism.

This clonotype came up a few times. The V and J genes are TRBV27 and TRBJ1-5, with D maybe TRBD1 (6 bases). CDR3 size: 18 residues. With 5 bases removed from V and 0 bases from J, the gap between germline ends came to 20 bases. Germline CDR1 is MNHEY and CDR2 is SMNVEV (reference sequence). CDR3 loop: CASSIRLRDKHSNQPQHF. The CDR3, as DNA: TGTGCCAGCAGTATACGCTTAAGGGACAAACATAGCAATCAGCCCCAGCATTTT.

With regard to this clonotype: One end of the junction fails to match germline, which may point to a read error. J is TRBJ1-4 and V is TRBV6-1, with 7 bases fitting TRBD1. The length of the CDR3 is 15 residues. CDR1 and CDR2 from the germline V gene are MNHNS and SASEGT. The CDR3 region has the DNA TGTGCCAACAGTGAAACCGGGACAGATAATGAAAAACTGTTTTTT. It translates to CANSETGTDNEKLFF.

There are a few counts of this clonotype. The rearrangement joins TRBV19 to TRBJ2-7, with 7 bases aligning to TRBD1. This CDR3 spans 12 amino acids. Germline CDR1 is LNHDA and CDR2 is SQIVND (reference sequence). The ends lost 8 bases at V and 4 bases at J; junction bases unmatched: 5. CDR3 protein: CASGDRSYEQYF. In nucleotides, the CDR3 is TGTGCCAGTGGGGACAGATCTTACGAGCAGTACTTC.

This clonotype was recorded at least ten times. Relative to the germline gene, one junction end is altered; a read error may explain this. The CDR3 reads CASSFSGAETQYF. The CDR3 nucleotides read TGTGCTAGCAGCTTTAGTGGGGCCGAGACCCAGTACTTC. This chain connects TRBV7-7 to TRBJ2-5, with D possibly matching TRBD1 (5 bases). The CDR3 loop spans 13 amino acids. CDR1 is SSHAT and CDR2 is FNYEAQ in the germline V gene (reference sequence).

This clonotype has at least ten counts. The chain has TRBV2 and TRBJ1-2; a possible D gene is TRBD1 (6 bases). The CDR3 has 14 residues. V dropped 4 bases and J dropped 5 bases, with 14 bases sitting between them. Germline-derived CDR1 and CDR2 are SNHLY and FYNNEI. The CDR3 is CASSGAGTKYGYTF. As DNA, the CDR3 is TGTGCCAGCAGTGGGGCCGGGACAAAATATGGCTACACCTTC.

The CDR3 reads CASSPTGWETQYTEAFF. DNA of the CDR3: TGTGCCAGCAGCCCGACAGGGTGGGAGACCCAGTACACTGAAGCTTTCTTT. The chain links TRBV7-9 to TRBJ1-1, with 7 bases aligning to TRBD1. CDR3 length: 17 amino acids. V lost 5 bases and J lost 3; bases outside the gene matches: 15. Germline V gene data show CDR1 as SEHNR and CDR2 as FQNEAQ (reference sequence).

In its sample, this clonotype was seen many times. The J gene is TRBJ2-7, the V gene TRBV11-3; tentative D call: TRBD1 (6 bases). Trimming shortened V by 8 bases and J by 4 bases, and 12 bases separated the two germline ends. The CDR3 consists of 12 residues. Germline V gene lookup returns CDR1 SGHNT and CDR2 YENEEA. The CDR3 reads CASGTSPYEQYF. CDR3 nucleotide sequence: TGTGCCAGCGGGACATCTCCTTACGAGCAGTACTTC.

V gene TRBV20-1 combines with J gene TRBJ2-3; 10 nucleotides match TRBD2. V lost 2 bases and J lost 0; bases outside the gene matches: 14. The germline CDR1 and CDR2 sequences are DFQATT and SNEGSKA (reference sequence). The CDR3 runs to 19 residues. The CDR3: CSARWASGSQYASTDTQYF. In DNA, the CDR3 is TGCAGTGCTAGATGGGCTAGCGGGAGCCAGTACGCTAGCACAGATACGCAGTATTTT.

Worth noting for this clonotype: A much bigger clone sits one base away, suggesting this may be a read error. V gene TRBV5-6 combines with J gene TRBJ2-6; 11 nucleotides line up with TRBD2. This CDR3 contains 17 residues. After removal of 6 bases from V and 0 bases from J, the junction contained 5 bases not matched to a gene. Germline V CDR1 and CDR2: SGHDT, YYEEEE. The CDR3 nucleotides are TGTGCCAGCAACTGGACTAGCGGGTCCTCTGGGGCCAACGTCCTGACTTTC. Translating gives CASNWTSGSSGANVLTF.

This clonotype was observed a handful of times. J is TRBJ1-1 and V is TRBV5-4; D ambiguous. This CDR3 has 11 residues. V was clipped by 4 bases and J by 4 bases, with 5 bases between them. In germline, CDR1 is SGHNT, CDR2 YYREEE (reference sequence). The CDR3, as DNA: TGTGCCAGCAGCGGCAGCACTGAAGCTTTCTTT. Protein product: CASSGSTEAFF.

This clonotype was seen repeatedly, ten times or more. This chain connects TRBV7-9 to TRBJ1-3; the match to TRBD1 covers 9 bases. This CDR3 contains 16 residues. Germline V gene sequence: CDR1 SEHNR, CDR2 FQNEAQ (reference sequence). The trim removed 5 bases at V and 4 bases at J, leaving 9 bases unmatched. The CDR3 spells CASSTEQGAKGNTIYF. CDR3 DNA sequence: TGTGCCAGCAGCACCGAACAGGGGGCAAAAGGAAACACCATATATTTT.

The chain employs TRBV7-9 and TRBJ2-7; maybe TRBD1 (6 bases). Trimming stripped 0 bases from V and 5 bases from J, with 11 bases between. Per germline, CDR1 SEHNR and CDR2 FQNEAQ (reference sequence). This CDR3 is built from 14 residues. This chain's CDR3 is CASSLAGALHEQYF. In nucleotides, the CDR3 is TGTGCCAGCAGCTTAGCGGGGGCGCTTCACGAGCAGTACTTC.

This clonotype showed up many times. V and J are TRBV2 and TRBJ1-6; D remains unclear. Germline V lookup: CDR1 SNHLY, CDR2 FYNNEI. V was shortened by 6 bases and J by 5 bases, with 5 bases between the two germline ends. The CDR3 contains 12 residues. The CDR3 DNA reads TGTGCCAGCAGGTCGGATAATTCACCCCTCCACTTT. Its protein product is CASRSDNSPLHF.

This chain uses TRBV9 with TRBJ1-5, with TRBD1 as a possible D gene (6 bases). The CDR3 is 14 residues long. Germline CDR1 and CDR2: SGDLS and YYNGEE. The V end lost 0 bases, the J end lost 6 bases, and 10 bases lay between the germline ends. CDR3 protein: CASSVGGGGQPQHF. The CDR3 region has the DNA TGTGCCAGCAGCGTAGGAGGGGGGGGTCAGCCCCAGCATTTT.

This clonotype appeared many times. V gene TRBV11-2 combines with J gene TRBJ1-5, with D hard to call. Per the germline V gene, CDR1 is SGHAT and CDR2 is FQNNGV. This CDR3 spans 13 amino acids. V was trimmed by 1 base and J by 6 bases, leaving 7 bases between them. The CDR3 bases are TGTGCCAGCAGCTTAGGGGTGGGTCAGCCCCAGCATTTT. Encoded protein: CASSLGVGQPQHF.

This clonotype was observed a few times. As DNA, the CDR3 is TGTGCCTGGAGGGGACTAGCGGGAGATACGCAGTATTTT. Translated: CAWRGLAGDTQYF. This sequence joins TRBV30 and TRBJ2-3; 12 bases match TRBD2. V lost 3 bases and J lost 5; bases outside the gene matches: 0. The CDR3 consists of 13 residues. Germline CDR1 and CDR2: GTSNPN and SVGIG (reference sequence).

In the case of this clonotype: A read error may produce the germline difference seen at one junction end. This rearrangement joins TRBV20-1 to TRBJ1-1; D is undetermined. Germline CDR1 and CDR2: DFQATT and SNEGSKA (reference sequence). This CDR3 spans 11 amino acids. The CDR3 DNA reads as TGCAGTGCTAACGGAAACAATGAAGCTTTCTTT. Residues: CSANGNNEAFF.

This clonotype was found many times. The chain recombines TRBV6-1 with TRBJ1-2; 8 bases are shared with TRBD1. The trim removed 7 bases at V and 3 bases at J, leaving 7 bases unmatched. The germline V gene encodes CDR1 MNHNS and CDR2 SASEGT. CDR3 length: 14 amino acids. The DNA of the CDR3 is TGTGCCAGCAATCCCAGGGGGCGCGACTATGGCTACACCTTC. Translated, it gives CASNPRGRDYGYTF.

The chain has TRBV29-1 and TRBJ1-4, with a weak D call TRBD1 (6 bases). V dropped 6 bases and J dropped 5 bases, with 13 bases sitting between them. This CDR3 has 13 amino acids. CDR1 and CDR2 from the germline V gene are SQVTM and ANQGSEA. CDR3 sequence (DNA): TGCAGCGTGACCGGGACAAGGAATGAAAAACTGTTTTTT. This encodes CSVTGTRNEKLFF.

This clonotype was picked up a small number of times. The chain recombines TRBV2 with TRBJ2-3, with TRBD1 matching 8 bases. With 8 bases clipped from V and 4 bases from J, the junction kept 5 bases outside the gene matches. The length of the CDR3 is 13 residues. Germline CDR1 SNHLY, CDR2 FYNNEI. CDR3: CASGDRFADTQYF. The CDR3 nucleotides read TGTGCCAGCGGGGACAGGTTCGCAGATACGCAGTATTTT.

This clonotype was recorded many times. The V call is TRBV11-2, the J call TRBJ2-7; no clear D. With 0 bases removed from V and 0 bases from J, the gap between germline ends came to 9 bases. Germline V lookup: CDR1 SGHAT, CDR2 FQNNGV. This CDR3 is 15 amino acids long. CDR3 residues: CASSLDHLSSYEQYF. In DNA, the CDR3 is TGTGCCAGCAGCTTAGATCACCTGAGCTCCTACGAGCAGTACTTC.

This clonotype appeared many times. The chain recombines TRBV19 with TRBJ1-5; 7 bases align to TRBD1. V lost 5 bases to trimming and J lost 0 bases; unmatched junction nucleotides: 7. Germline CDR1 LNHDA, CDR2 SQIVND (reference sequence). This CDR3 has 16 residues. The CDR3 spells CASSDRGTDSNQPQHF. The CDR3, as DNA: TGTGCCAGTAGTGACAGAGGGACAGATAGCAATCAGCCCCAGCATTTT.

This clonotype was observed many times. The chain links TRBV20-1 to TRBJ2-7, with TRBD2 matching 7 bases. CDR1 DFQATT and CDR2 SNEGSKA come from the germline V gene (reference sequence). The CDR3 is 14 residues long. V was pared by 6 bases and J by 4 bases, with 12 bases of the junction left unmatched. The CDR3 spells CSAGSGEGLYEQYF. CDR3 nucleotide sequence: TGCAGTGCCGGGAGTGGGGAGGGCCTTTACGAGCAGTACTTC.

The CDR3: CASSPFTRDRGFDNRNTIYF. The CDR3 region has the DNA TGTGCCAGCAGCCCTTTTACCCGGGACAGGGGGTTCGATAATCGAAACACCATATATTTT. The chain employs TRBV7-3 and TRBJ1-3; 11 bases match TRBD1. Germline CDR1 reads SGHTA; CDR2 reads FQGTGA. V was clipped by 5 bases and J by 5 bases; unmatched bases: 20. This CDR3 has 20 amino acids.

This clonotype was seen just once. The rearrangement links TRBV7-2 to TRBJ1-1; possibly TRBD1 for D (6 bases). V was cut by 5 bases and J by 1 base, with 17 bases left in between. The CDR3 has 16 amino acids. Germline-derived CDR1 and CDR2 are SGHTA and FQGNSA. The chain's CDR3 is CASSPPVSGQNTEAFF. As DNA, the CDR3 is TGTGCCAGCAGCCCCCCGGTGTCGGGACAGAACACTGAAGCTTTCTTT.

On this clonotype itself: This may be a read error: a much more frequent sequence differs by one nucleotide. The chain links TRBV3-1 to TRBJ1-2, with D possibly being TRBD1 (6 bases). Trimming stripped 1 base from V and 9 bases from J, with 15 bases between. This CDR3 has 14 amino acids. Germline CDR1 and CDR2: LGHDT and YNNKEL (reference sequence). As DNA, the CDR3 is TGTGCCAGCAGCCAAGTTAGGGGGAGCTCTTGCTACACCTTC. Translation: CASSQVRGSSCYTF.

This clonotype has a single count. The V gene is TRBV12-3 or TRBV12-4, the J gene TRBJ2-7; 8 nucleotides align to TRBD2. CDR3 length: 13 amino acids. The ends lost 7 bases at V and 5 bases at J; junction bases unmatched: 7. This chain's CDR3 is CASNRRGAHEQYF. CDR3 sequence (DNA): TGTGCCAGCAATCGGCGGGGGGCCCACGAGCAGTACTTC.

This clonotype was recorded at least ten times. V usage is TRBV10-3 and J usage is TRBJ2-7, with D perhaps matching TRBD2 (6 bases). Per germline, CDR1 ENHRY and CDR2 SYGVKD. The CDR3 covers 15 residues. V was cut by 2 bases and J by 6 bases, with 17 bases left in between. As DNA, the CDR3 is TGTGCCATCAGTGAGCCCCCCCGGGGGAAGGGCGAGCAGTACTTC. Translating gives CAISEPPRGKGEQYF.

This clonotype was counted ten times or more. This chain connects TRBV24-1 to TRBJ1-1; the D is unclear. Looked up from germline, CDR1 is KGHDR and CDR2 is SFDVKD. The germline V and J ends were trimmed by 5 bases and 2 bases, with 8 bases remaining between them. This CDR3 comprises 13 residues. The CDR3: CATSGFPNTEAFF. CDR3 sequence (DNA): TGTGCCACCAGTGGCTTTCCCAACACTGAAGCTTTCTTT.

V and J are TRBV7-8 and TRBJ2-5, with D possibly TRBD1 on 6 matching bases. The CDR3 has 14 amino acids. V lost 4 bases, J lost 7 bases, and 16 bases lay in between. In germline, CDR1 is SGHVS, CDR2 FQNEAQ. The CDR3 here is CASSYSGDTLTQYF. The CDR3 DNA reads TGTGCCAGCAGCTACAGTGGGGACACACTGACCCAGTACTTC.

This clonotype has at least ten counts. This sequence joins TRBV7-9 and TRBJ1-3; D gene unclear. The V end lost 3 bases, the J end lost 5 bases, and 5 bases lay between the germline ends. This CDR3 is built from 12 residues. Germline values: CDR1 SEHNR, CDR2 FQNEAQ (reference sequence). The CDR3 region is CASSFERNTIYF. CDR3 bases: TGTGCCAGCAGCTTTGAGAGAAACACCATATATTTT.

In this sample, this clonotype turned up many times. The CDR3 sequence is CASSARRTDYSGANVLTF. The CDR3 DNA sequence: TGTGCCAGCAGCGCCAGGAGGACAGACTACTCTGGGGCCAACGTCCTGACTTTC. The chain links TRBV2 to TRBJ2-6; weak D call: TRBD1 (6 bases). The V gene lost 6 bases and the J gene lost 0 bases, with 18 bases spanning the gap. The CDR3 has 18 amino acids. Per germline, CDR1 SNHLY and CDR2 FYNNEI.